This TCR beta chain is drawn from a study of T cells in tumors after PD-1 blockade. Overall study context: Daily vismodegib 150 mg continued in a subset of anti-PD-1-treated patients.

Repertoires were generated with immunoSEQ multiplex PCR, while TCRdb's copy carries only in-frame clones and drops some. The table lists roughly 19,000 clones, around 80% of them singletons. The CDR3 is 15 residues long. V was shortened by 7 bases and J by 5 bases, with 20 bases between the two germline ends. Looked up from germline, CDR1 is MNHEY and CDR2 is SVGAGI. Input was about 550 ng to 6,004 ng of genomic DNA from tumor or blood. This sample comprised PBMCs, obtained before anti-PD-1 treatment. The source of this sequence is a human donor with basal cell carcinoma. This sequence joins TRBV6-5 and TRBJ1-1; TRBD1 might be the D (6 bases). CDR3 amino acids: CASTAFGRGGTEAFF. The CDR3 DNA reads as TGTGCCAGCACCGCCTTCGGCAGGGGAGGTACTGAAGCTTTCTTT.